Listed below are T cell receptor beta chains from one sample, sequenced in a study of blood T cell repertoires in COVID-19. Only in-frame clones appear in the TCRdb table, and some are missing; sequencing was by immunoSEQ multiplex PCR. The sample shows about 120,000 clones, more than 60% of them seen only once. The sequenced sample was peripheral blood. The receptors were sampled from a man between 70 and 80 years old with acute or convalescent COVID-19. CDR3s include the opening cysteine and the closing phenylalanine or tryptophan. The D gene is left open where the match is weak. Clone size is shown for a subset of rows, as once, few, many or a class of expanded clone.

CASRDPREDTIYF	TGTGCCAGCAGAGACCCCAGGGAAGACACCATATATTTT	TRBJ1-3	-	-	TRBV6-4
CASSPDRVGSPLHF	TGTGCCAGCAGTCCTGACAGGGTCGGCTCACCCCTCCACTTT	TRBJ1-6	TRBD1	few	TRBV6-5
CASSVTVNTEAFF	TGTGCCAGTAGTGTGACAGTGAACACTGAAGCTTTCTTT	TRBJ1-1	-	-	TRBV19
CASTWGQSYQETQYF	TGTGCCAGCACTTGGGGACAAAGCTACCAAGAGACCCAGTACTTC	TRBJ2-5	-	-	TRBV2
CASSLFQGTMNTEAFF	TGTGCCAGCAGTTTATTCCAGGGAACGATGAACACTGAAGCTTTCTTT	TRBJ1-1	-	few	TRBV28
CASSLGTGGTEAFF	TGTGCCAGCAGCCTTGGGACAGGGGGCACTGAAGCTTTCTTT	TRBJ1-1	TRBD1	few	TRBV3-1/TRBV3-2
CAWSADRNYGYTF	TGTGCCTGGAGCGCTGACAGGAACTATGGCTACACCTTC	TRBJ1-2	-	-	TRBV30
CASSYSLGTGQPQHF	TGTGCCAGCAGTTACTCTCTGGGAACAGGCCAGCCCCAGCATTTT	TRBJ1-5	-	few	TRBV6-5
CTVDTITGYGYTF	TGCACCGTTGATACCATAACGGGCTATGGCTACACCTTC	TRBJ1-2	-	-	TRBV29-1
CASSWDRAGEKLFF	TGTGCCAGCAGCTGGGACAGGGCGGGCGAAAAACTGTTTTTT	TRBJ1-4	TRBD1	-	TRBV5-8
CASSGTGQANYGYTF	TGTGCCAGCAGTGGAACGGGACAGGCTAACTATGGCTACACCTTC	TRBJ1-2	TRBD1	once	TRBV27
CASSLPGQPARLFF	TGCGCCAGCAGCCTACCGGGACAGCCTGCACGACTGTTTTTT	TRBJ1-4	TRBD1	few	TRBV5-1
CASSSRQLRNTEAFF	TGTGCCAGTAGTAGCAGACAGCTTCGGAACACTGAAGCTTTCTTT	TRBJ1-1	-	-	TRBV19
CASSYFGARTGELFF	TGTGCCAGCAGTTACTTTGGGGCCCGGACCGGGGAGCTGTTTTTT	TRBJ2-2	-	once	TRBV6-2/TRBV6-3
CASSLNGQLNYGYTF	TGTGCCAGCAGCTTGAATGGACAACTCAACTATGGCTACACCTTC	TRBJ1-2	-	-	TRBV5-4